The 30 T cell receptor beta chains below come from one sample, sequenced in a study of cytomegalovirus exposure and HLA in healthy donors. The PCR had 60 Vbeta and 13 Jbeta primers. Measured with immunoSEQ multiplex PCR; TCRdb has only the in-frame clones, and not every one. In the table there are some 220,000 clones, approximately 78% of which are singletons. The sequenced material came from PBMCs. These receptors came from a boy aged 5-17 years in good health and CMV-seronegative.

The chain has TRBV5-1 and TRBJ2-1, with D possibly TRBD1 on 6 matching bases. Trimming removed 4 bases from V and 1 base from J, with 12 bases in between. The CDR3 contains 15 residues. Germline V gene lookup returns CDR1 SGHRS and CDR2 YFSETQ. Here the CDR3 DNA reads TGCGCCAGCAGCCACGGACAGACATCCTACAATGAGCAGTTCTTC. Its translation: CASSHGQTSYNEQFF.

V usage is TRBV10-1 and J usage is TRBJ2-5; D is perhaps TRBD2 (6 bases). From germline, CDR1 is WNHNN and CDR2 SYGVQD (reference sequence). V lost 4 bases to trimming and J lost 4 bases, with 10 bases between them. This CDR3 is 13 amino acids long. The CDR3 DNA sequence: TGCGCCAGCAGTGCGACTAGGGGAGAGACCCAGTACTTC. As protein: CASSATRGETQYF.

The chain carries TRBV5-1 and TRBJ2-3; 11 bases fit TRBD2. The CDR3 is 16 amino acids. Germline trimming cut 4 bases from V and 4 bases from J; bases unmatched to any gene: 8. Germline lookup yields CDR1 SGHRS and CDR2 YFSETQ. CDR3 nucleotides: TGCGCCAGCAGCCTAGAGACTAGCGGGGTTGCAGATACGCAGTATTTT. It is translated as CASSLETSGVADTQYF.

This clone showed up just a few times. The chain joins TRBV11-3 to TRBJ1-1; a weak D match, TRBD1 (5 bases). The V end was cut by 6 bases, the J end by 0 bases, with 11 bases between. This CDR3 has 14 amino acids. In germline, CDR1 is SGHNT, CDR2 YENEEA. The chain's CDR3 is CASSRGNMNTEAFF. In nucleotides, the CDR3 is TGTGCCAGCAGTAGGGGAAACATGAACACTGAAGCTTTCTTT.

V is TRBV9 and J is TRBJ1-4, with 7 bases fitting TRBD1. The CDR3 consists of 15 residues. Trimming took 0 bases from V and 7 from J; bases not matched to a gene: 6. Per germline, CDR1 SGDLS and CDR2 YYNGEE. The CDR3 here is CASSVEDRETEKLFF. CDR3 sequence (DNA): TGTGCCAGCAGCGTAGAAGACAGGGAAACTGAAAAACTGTTTTTT. Full variable domain (outside the CDR3, taken from reference TRBV9 and TRBJ1-4): DSGVTQTPKHLITATGQRVTLRCSPRSGDLSVYWYQQSLDQGLQFLIQYYNGEERAKGNILERFSAQQFPDLHSELNLSSLELGDSALYFCASSVEDRETEKLFFGSGTQLSVL.

The J gene is TRBJ1-1, the V gene TRBV5-1; 7 bases are a match to TRBD1. The junction had 5 bases not matched to a gene; V was cut back by 2 bases and J by 7 bases. Germline V gene lookup returns CDR1 SGHRS and CDR2 YFSETQ. The CDR3 loop spans 13 amino acids. This chain's CDR3 is CASSLDRVGEAFF. In DNA form, the CDR3 reads TGCGCCAGCAGCTTAGACAGGGTGGGTGAAGCTTTCTTT. Looking up the rest from reference TRBV5-1 and TRBJ1-1 gives the full variable domain: KAGVTQTPRYLIKTRGQQVTLSCSPISGHRSVSWYQQTPGQGLQFLFEYFSETQRNKGNFPGRFSGRQFSNSRSEMNVSTLELGDSALYLCASSLDRVGEAFFGQGTRLTVV.

The CDR3 DNA follows: TGTGCCAGCAGTTCGACAGCTAACACTGAAGCTTTCTTT. Translated: CASSSTANTEAFF. The chain couples TRBV2 to TRBJ1-1, with a possible D match to TRBD1 (5 bases). Germline V gene lookup returns CDR1 SNHLY and CDR2 FYNNEI. The CDR3 sequence is 13 residues long. V was trimmed by 5 bases and J by 2 bases, leaving 9 bases between them.

The chain joins TRBV5-1 to TRBJ2-6; a weak D match, TRBD2 (6 bases). The V gene lost 5 bases and the J gene lost 0 bases, with 18 bases spanning the gap. Germline assignment: CDR1 SGHRS and CDR2 YFSETQ. This CDR3 region has 18 residues. The CDR3 loop is CASSYDGWGDSGANVLTF. CDR3 in DNA: TGCGCCAGCAGTTATGACGGGTGGGGGGACTCTGGGGCCAACGTCCTGACTTTC. The entire variable domain, with the rest obtained from reference TRBV5-1 and TRBJ2-6, is as follows: KAGVTQTPRYLIKTRGQQVTLSCSPISGHRSVSWYQQTPGQGLQFLFEYFSETQRNKGNFPGRFSGRQFSNSRSEMNVSTLELGDSALYLCASSYDGWGDSGANVLTFGAGSRLTVL.

The chain is built from TRBV30 and TRBJ1-3, with D unclear. Germline assignment: CDR1 GTSNPN and CDR2 SVGIG (reference sequence). CDR3 length equals 17 residues. Trimming pared 0 bases from V and 3 bases from J, leaving 18 bases between. The CDR3 bases are TGTGCCTGGAGTGTCGGAATTCGAGGAGGTGGTGGAAACACCATATATTTT. Translation gives CAWSVGIRGGGGNTIYF.

J is TRBJ2-2 and V is TRBV9; D is undetermined. The V end lost 4 bases, the J end lost 7 bases, and 11 bases lay between the germline ends. CDR1 and CDR2 (germline): SGDLS, YYNGEE. The length of the CDR3 is 13 residues. The CDR3 region is CASSPRSSGELFF. The DNA for the CDR3 is TGTGCCAGCAGCCCCCGGTCTAGCGGGGAGCTGTTTTTT.

This clone was counted a few times. V usage is TRBV10-1 and J usage is TRBJ2-2; 8 bases map to TRBD2. The germline V gene has CDR1 WNHNN and CDR2 SYGVQD (reference sequence). The CDR3 totals 15 residues. Trimming took 4 bases from V and 6 from J; bases not matched to a gene: 7. The CDR3 here is CASSATSERSGELFF. As DNA, the CDR3 is TGCGCCAGCAGTGCGACTAGCGAGCGATCCGGGGAGCTGTTTTTT.

The V and J genes are TRBV9 and TRBJ1-4; D is ambiguous. V gave up 0 bases and J gave up 5 bases, with 8 bases separating them. CDR3 length: 14 amino acids. Germline V gene sequence: CDR1 SGDLS, CDR2 YYNGEE. CDR3 amino acids: CASSVDGQNEKLFF. Written as DNA, the CDR3 is TGTGCCAGCAGCGTAGATGGGCAAAATGAAAAACTGTTTTTT. The entire variable domain, with the rest obtained from reference TRBV9 and TRBJ1-4, is as follows: DSGVTQTPKHLITATGQRVTLRCSPRSGDLSVYWYQQSLDQGLQFLIQYYNGEERAKGNILERFSAQQFPDLHSELNLSSLELGDSALYFCASSVDGQNEKLFFGSGTQLSVL.

The J gene is TRBJ1-2, the V gene TRBV29-1; D unclear. The CDR3 runs to 10 residues. V was cut by 6 bases and J by 1 base, with 3 bases left in between. CDR1 is SQVTM, CDR2 ANQGSEA, per germline. The chain's CDR3 is CSVGNYGYTF. CDR3 DNA sequence: TGCAGCGTCGGTAACTATGGCTACACCTTC.

V and J are TRBV4-1 and TRBJ2-7; 9 bases match TRBD1. In germline, CDR1 is MGHRA, CDR2 YSYEKL. V lost 6 bases and J lost 2; bases outside the gene matches: 5. This CDR3 comprises 14 residues. CDR3 nucleotide sequence: TGCGCCAGCAGTCACAGGGGGCAAACCTACGAGCAGTACTTC. It translates to CASSHRGQTYEQYF.

The chain combines TRBV5-6 with TRBJ1-1, with D possibly TRBD1 on 6 matching bases. Trimming removed 2 bases at V and 4 bases at J, with 9 bases between. The CDR3 runs to 13 residues. Germline values: CDR1 SGHDT, CDR2 YYEEEE. The CDR3 loop is CASSFTGSTEAFF. CDR3 DNA: TGTGCCAGCAGCTTTACAGGGAGCACTGAAGCTTTCTTT.

The rearrangement uses TRBV5-5 and TRBJ2-3, with D tentatively TRBD2 (6 bases). Germline V gene sequence: CDR1 SGHKS, CDR2 YYEKEE (reference sequence). The CDR3 runs to 13 residues. The V end was cut by 7 bases, the J end by 2 bases, with 11 bases between. The CDR3 nucleotides are TGTGCCAGCGCGGGGCAATCCACAGATACGCAGTATTTT. It is translated as CASAGQSTDTQYF.

The V call is TRBV6-5, the J call TRBJ1-1, with unresolved D. Germline-derived CDR1 and CDR2 are MNHEY and SVGAGI. The V end was cut by 7 bases, the J end by 0 bases, with 15 bases between. The CDR3 extends over 15 amino acids. CDR3 amino acids: CASKPFGLLNTEAFF. In nucleotides, the CDR3 is TGTGCCAGCAAACCTTTTGGACTCCTGAACACTGAAGCTTTCTTT.

The V gene is TRBV5-1, the J gene TRBJ2-1; a possible D gene is TRBD1 (5 bases). V shed 4 bases and J shed 8 bases, with 16 bases lying between them. The CDR3 is 14 residues long. Germline CDR1 is SGHRS and CDR2 is YFSETQ. CDR3 amino acids: CASSRKDILHEQFF. DNA of the CDR3: TGCGCCAGCAGCCGAAAGGACATACTCCATGAGCAGTTCTTC.

V gene TRBV6-1 combines with J gene TRBJ2-7, with 8 bases fitting TRBD2. V trimming: 3 bases; J trimming: 2 bases; junction bases outside the gene matches: 9. This CDR3 comprises 16 residues. Per the germline V gene, CDR1 is MNHNS and CDR2 is SASEGT. The CDR3 sequence is CASSETSAYRAYEQYF. The CDR3 DNA is TGTGCCAGCAGTGAGACTAGCGCATACCGCGCCTACGAGCAGTACTTC.

This clone was detected only once. V gene TRBV5-1 combines with J gene TRBJ1-2; 8 nucleotides match TRBD1. This CDR3 comprises 13 residues. Germline V lookup: CDR1 SGHRS, CDR2 YFSETQ. The V segment lost 3 bases and the J segment 8 bases; nucleotides outside the gene matches: 6. For the CDR3, the DNA is TGCGCCAGCAGCTCGGACAGGGTAAGAGGCTACACCTTC. Protein sequence: CASSSDRVRGYTF. The full variable domain, its missing parts supplied by reference TRBV5-1 and TRBJ1-2, is KAGVTQTPRYLIKTRGQQVTLSCSPISGHRSVSWYQQTPGQGLQFLFEYFSETQRNKGNFPGRFSGRQFSNSRSEMNVSTLELGDSALYLCASSSDRVRGYTFGSGTRLTVV.

For this clone: This specimen includes other DNA sequences encoding the same CDR3. The chain uses TRBV5-1 and TRBJ2-3; 14 bases fit TRBD2. Trimming removed 0 bases from V and 2 bases from J; junction bases left unmatched: 8. Looked up from germline, CDR1 is SGHRS and CDR2 is YFSETQ. The CDR3 consists of 19 residues. The CDR3 spells CASSLGPGLAGDLTDTQYF. The CDR3 bases are TGCGCCAGCAGCTTGGGCCCGGGACTAGCGGGGGATCTCACAGATACGCAGTATTTT.

The V gene is TRBV5-4, the J gene TRBJ2-7, with 9 positions matching TRBD2. The germline CDR1 and CDR2 sequences are SGHNT and YYREEE (reference sequence). This CDR3 contains 19 residues. The ends lost 2 bases at V and 1 base at J; junction bases unmatched: 16. In nucleotides, the CDR3 is TGTGCCAGCAGCTTTAGCATTCGCGGCGGGGGGGCGGAATCCTACGAGCAGTACTTC. Amino acid sequence: CASSFSIRGGGAESYEQYF.

The rearrangement uses TRBV7-9 and TRBJ1-2; 7 nucleotides match TRBD1. This CDR3 has 12 amino acids. V lost 5 bases and J lost 8; bases outside the gene matches: 5. Germline V CDR1 and CDR2: SEHNR, FQNEAQ (reference sequence). Here the CDR3 reads CASSTGEGGYTF. In DNA, the CDR3 is TGTGCCAGCAGCACAGGGGAAGGCGGCTACACCTTC.

This chain joins TRBV11-2 and TRBJ1-2; 7 nucleotides line up with TRBD1. Germline CDR1 is SGHAT and CDR2 is FQNNGV. The CDR3 is 12 residues long. V lost 5 bases, J lost 7 bases, and 4 bases stayed unmatched. The CDR3 region is CASSRDRGGYTF. CDR3 in DNA: TGTGCCAGCAGCCGGGACAGAGGTGGCTACACCTTC.

CDR3 in amino acids: CASSDARRGGEKLFF. In DNA, the CDR3 is TGTGCCAGCAGTGACGCCCGTCGAGGGGGTGAAAAACTGTTTTTT. The chain is built from TRBV2 and TRBJ1-4, with D perhaps matching TRBD1 (6 bases). V shed 3 bases and J shed 7 bases, with 15 bases lying between them. Per the germline V gene, CDR1 is SNHLY and CDR2 is FYNNEI. The CDR3 is 15 residues long.

The J gene is TRBJ1-1, the V gene TRBV12-5; D gene unclear. V lost 0 bases and J lost 2, with 13 bases in between. Germline CDR1 reads LGHNT; CDR2 reads FRNRAP. The CDR3 is 16 amino acids. This chain's CDR3 is CASGLVKWRVNTEAFF. CDR3 in DNA: TGTGCTAGTGGTTTGGTAAAATGGCGGGTAAACACTGAAGCTTTCTTT.

A few counts support this clone. The chain joins TRBV2 to TRBJ2-7; TRBD2 might be the D (7 bases). Germline V gives CDR1 SNHLY, CDR2 FYNNEI. This CDR3 region has 15 residues. V lost 0 bases and J lost 4, with 13 bases in between. The CDR3 bases are TGTGCCAGCAGTGAAGCCTGGGGGGGCTCTTACGAGCAGTACTTC. This encodes CASSEAWGGSYEQYF.

The J gene is TRBJ2-3, the V gene TRBV6-4; TRBD1 might be the D (6 bases). From germline, CDR1 is MRHNA and CDR2 SNTAGT. The length of the CDR3 is 13 residues. Trimming removed 8 bases from V and 0 bases from J, with 9 bases in between. CDR3 DNA sequence: TGTGCCAGCGCGACAGGAAGCACAGATACGCAGTATTTT. Residues: CASATGSTDTQYF.

The gene calls are TRBV5-1 and TRBJ1-3; 7 nucleotides match TRBD1. Looked up from germline, CDR1 is SGHRS and CDR2 is YFSETQ. The CDR3 runs to 16 residues. Trimming cost V 4 bases and J 3 bases; bases outside gene matches: 10. Written as DNA, the CDR3 is TGCGCCAGCAGCCTCCAGCAGGGGGTGGTTGGAAACACCATATATTTT. This codes for CASSLQQGVVGNTIYF.

Here the CDR3 reads CASSQEWRNNEQFF. DNA of the CDR3: TGTGCCAGCAGCCAAGAATGGCGGAACAATGAGCAGTTCTTC. V and J are TRBV4-2 and TRBJ2-1; D remains ambiguous. The germline V and J ends were trimmed by 0 bases and 5 bases, with 8 bases remaining between them. Germline CDR1 and CDR2: LGHNA and YNFKEQ. This CDR3 has 14 residues.